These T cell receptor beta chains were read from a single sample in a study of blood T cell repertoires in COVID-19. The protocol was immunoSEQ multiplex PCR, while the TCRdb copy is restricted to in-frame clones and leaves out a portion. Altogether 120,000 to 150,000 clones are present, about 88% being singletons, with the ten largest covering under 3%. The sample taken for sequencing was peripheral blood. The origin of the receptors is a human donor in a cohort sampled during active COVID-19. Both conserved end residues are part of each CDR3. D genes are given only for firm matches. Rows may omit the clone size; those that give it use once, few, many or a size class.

CDR3aa: CASSPPGGGTDTQYF
CDR3nt: TGTGCCAGCAGTCCTCCGGGAGGTGGTACGGATACGCAGTATTTT
j_gene: TRBJ2-3
abundance: .
v_gene: TRBV28
d_gene: TRBD2

CDR3aa: CASSATGTSGVTSYNEQFF
CDR3nt: TGTGCCAGCAGCGCTACCGGGACTAGCGGGGTTACCTCCTACAATGAGCAGTTCTTC
j_gene: TRBJ2-1
abundance: .
v_gene: TRBV7-3
d_gene: TRBD2

CDR3aa: CASSLRTSGMTDTQYF
CDR3nt: TGCGCCAGCAGCTTACGGACTAGCGGGATGACAGATACGCAGTATTTT
j_gene: TRBJ2-3
abundance: .
v_gene: TRBV5-1
d_gene: TRBD2

CDR3aa: CASSQEAAPSSYEQYF
CDR3nt: TGCGCCAGCAGCCAAGAAGCCGCCCCGAGCTCCTACGAGCAGTACTTC
j_gene: TRBJ2-7
abundance: .
v_gene: TRBV4-3
d_gene: .

CDR3aa: CASSKRPAGLRSNEQYF
CDR3nt: TGTGCCAGCAGCAAACGCCCGGCGGGTTTACGGTCCAACGAGCAGTACTTC
j_gene: TRBJ2-7
abundance: .
v_gene: TRBV21-1
d_gene: .

CDR3aa: CASSLDWSGVKAYEQYF
CDR3nt: TGTGCCAGCAGCTTAGATTGGAGCGGGGTGAAGGCTTACGAGCAGTACTTC
j_gene: TRBJ2-7
abundance: .
v_gene: TRBV7-9
d_gene: TRBD2

CDR3aa: CASSLEGQGSEAFF
CDR3nt: TGTGCCAGCAGCCTAGAGGGACAGGGGAGTGAAGCTTTCTTT
j_gene: TRBJ1-1
abundance: .
v_gene: TRBV7-2
d_gene: TRBD1

CDR3aa: CASSTYVVRGVSGNTIYF
CDR3nt: TGCGCCAGCAGCACCTATGTAGTCAGGGGGGTGTCTGGAAACACCATATATTTT
j_gene: TRBJ1-3
abundance: .
v_gene: TRBV4-1
d_gene: TRBD1

CDR3aa: CASSMTVPSSYEQYF
CDR3nt: TGTGCCAGTAGTATGACAGTTCCGAGCTCCTACGAGCAGTACTTC
j_gene: TRBJ2-7
abundance: .
v_gene: TRBV19
d_gene: .

CDR3aa: CASSYRTGGYFLDNSPLHF
CDR3nt: TGTGCCAGCAGCTATCGGACAGGGGGATATTTTTTGGATAATTCACCCCTCCACTTT
j_gene: TRBJ1-6
abundance: .
v_gene: TRBV5-6
d_gene: TRBD1

CDR3aa: CASRGQGNYGYTF
CDR3nt: TGTGCCAGTAGAGGACAGGGGAACTATGGCTACACCTTC
j_gene: TRBJ1-2
abundance: .
v_gene: TRBV12-3/TRBV12-4
d_gene: TRBD1

CDR3aa: CASKLDWDRTGLAGARVTYEQYF
CDR3nt: TGTGCCAGCAAGTTGGATTGGGACAGAACGGGACTAGCGGGAGCCAGGGTGACCTACGAGCAGTACTTC
j_gene: TRBJ2-7
abundance: few
v_gene: TRBV2
d_gene: TRBD2

CDR3aa: CASSALDARGSPLHF
CDR3nt: TGTGCCAGCAGCGCGCTGGACGCCAGGGGTTCACCCCTCCACTTT
j_gene: TRBJ1-6
abundance: .
v_gene: TRBV2
d_gene: .

CDR3aa: CAWRKDSPGNTIYF
CDR3nt: TGTGCCTGGAGGAAGGACAGTCCTGGAAACACCATATATTTT
j_gene: TRBJ1-3
abundance: few
v_gene: TRBV30
d_gene: .

CDR3aa: CASSFTGGRQETQYF
CDR3nt: TGTGCCAGCAGCTTTACAGGGGGCCGCCAAGAGACCCAGTACTTC
j_gene: TRBJ2-5
abundance: .
v_gene: TRBV7-6
d_gene: TRBD1

CDR3aa: CASSKGTGTAYSNQPQHF
CDR3nt: TGTGCCAGCAGCAAAGGCACCGGGACAGCTTATAGCAATCAGCCCCAGCATTTT
j_gene: TRBJ1-5
abundance: .
v_gene: TRBV21-1
d_gene: .

CDR3aa: CASSGTSDTFSYNEQFF
CDR3nt: TGTGCCAGCAGCGGGACTAGCGATACATTCTCCTACAATGAGCAGTTCTTC
j_gene: TRBJ2-1
abundance: .
v_gene: TRBV9
d_gene: TRBD2

CDR3aa: CASSSGGGSGRFDYEQYF
CDR3nt: TGTGCCAGCAGCTCTGGGGGTGGTAGCGGGAGATTTGACTACGAGCAGTACTTC
j_gene: TRBJ2-7
abundance: few
v_gene: TRBV11-2
d_gene: TRBD2

CDR3aa: CASSQGDSNQPQHF
CDR3nt: TGTGCCAGCTCACAGGGGGATAGCAATCAGCCCCAGCATTTT
j_gene: TRBJ1-5
abundance: .
v_gene: TRBV18
d_gene: .

CDR3aa: CASSVARRTANTGELFF
CDR3nt: TGTGCCAGCAGCGTAGCTAGGAGGACAGCCAACACCGGGGAGCTGTTTTTT
j_gene: TRBJ2-2
abundance: .
v_gene: TRBV9
d_gene: .

CDR3aa: CAWSRTGPYEQYF
CDR3nt: TGTGCCTGGAGCCGTACAGGGCCCTACGAGCAGTACTTC
j_gene: TRBJ2-7
abundance: .
v_gene: TRBV30
d_gene: .

CDR3aa: CASSLVGAVKQETQYF
CDR3nt: TGTGCCAGCAGCTTAGTCGGAGCGGTGAAACAAGAGACCCAGTACTTC
j_gene: TRBJ2-5
abundance: .
v_gene: TRBV7-2
d_gene: .

CDR3aa: CASSRRVRNNSPLHF
CDR3nt: TGTGCCAGCAGTAGGAGGGTCAGAAATAATTCACCCCTCCACTTT
j_gene: TRBJ1-6
abundance: .
v_gene: TRBV28
d_gene: .

CDR3aa: CASRTSGTDEQFF
CDR3nt: TGTGCCAGCAGGACTAGCGGGACCGATGAGCAGTTCTTC
j_gene: TRBJ2-1
abundance: .
v_gene: TRBV7-3
d_gene: TRBD2

CDR3aa: CASSQADRDEKLFF
CDR3nt: TGCGCCAGCAGCCAAGCTGACAGAGATGAAAAACTGTTTTTT
j_gene: TRBJ1-4
abundance: .
v_gene: TRBV4-1
d_gene: .

CDR3aa: CASSLVGLAGGTDTQYF
CDR3nt: TGTGCCAGCAGCTTAGTTGGACTAGCGGGGGGGACAGATACGCAGTATTTT
j_gene: TRBJ2-3
abundance: .
v_gene: TRBV7-2
d_gene: TRBD2

CDR3aa: CASSPQGSGQPQHF
CDR3nt: TGTGCCAGCAGTCCCCAGGGGTCGGGTCAGCCCCAGCATTTT
j_gene: TRBJ1-5
abundance: .
v_gene: TRBV6-5
d_gene: .

CDR3aa: CASSLDGTLAANEQFF
CDR3nt: TGTGCCAGCAGCTTAGATGGGACCTTAGCGGCCAATGAGCAGTTCTTC
j_gene: TRBJ2-1
abundance: .
v_gene: TRBV11-3
d_gene: .